The clone carrying this T cell receptor beta chain was observed a single time. Its target is unknown. Other DNA sequences in this specimen translate into the identical CDR3. The data derive from a study of cytomegalovirus exposure and HLA in healthy donors. In the study overall: About 85 million unique TCRs from HLA-typed donors were held in an early release of data. Overall study results and limits: A list of 150 to 200 TCR beta chains associated with cytomegalovirus was given. A later analysis appeared to link common viral pathogens to several of the most significant clusters.

Trimming pared 3 bases from V and 4 bases from J, leaving 15 bases between. The CDR3 covers 15 residues. Germline loops: CDR1 LNHNV, CDR2 YYDKDF (reference sequence). The PCR made use of 60 Vbeta and 13 Jbeta primers. The data were produced by immunoSEQ multiplex PCR, yet TCRdb's version contains in-frame clones alone and is incomplete. The table shows around 150,000 clones, with roughly four fifths occurring only once. The sequencing input was PBMCs. This chain links TRBV15 with TRBJ2-5, with a tentative D call TRBD2 (7 bases). This TCR came from a male donor in good health and CMV-seronegative. CDR3 residues: CATSRDNGGPETQYF. The CDR3 DNA is TGTGCCACCAGCAGGGATAACGGGGGGCCAGAGACCCAGTACTTC.